What follows is one T cell receptor beta chain and its context. The sample originates from a study of T cell changes during pregnancy in multiple sclerosis. Only in-frame clones appear in the TCRdb table, and some are missing; sequencing was by immunoSEQ multiplex PCR. The sample lists more than 55,000 clones, 80% to 95% occurring once. The TCR sequence derives from a female donor in good health, enrolled as a control in a pregnancy study. This material consisted of peripheral blood, taken in the first trimester of pregnancy.

The CDR3 DNA is TGTGCCAGCAGTTACGGAGGACAGGGGAGGTACGAGCAGTACTTC. Translated, it gives CASSYGGQGRYEQYF. V gene TRBV6-5 combines with J gene TRBJ2-7; 9 bases agree with TRBD1. CDR1 MNHEY and CDR2 SVGAGI come from the germline V gene. This CDR3 contains 15 residues. V dropped 2 bases and J dropped 4; count of bases not matched to a gene: 6.